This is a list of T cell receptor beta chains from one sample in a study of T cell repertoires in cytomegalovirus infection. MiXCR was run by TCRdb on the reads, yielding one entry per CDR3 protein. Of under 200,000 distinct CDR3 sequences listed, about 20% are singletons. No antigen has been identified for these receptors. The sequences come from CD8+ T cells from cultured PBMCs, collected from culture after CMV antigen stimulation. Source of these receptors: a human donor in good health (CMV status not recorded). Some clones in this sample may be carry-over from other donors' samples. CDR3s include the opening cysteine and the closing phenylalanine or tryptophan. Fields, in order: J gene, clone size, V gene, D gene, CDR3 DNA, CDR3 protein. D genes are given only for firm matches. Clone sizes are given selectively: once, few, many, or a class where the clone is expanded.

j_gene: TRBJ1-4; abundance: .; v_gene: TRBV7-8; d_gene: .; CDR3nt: TGTGCCAGCAGCTTAGACGACAGCTATGAAAAACTGTTTTTT; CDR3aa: CASSLDDSYEKLFF
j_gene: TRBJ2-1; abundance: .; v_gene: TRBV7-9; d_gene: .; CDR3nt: TGTGCCAGCAGCTTAGGCGGGGGCCGTTCCTACAATGAGCAGTTCTTC; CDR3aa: CASSLGGGRSYNEQFF
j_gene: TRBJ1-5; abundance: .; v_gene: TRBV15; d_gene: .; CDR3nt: TGTGCCACCAGCAGAGATCGGGGAGGAGAACCCAATCAGCCCCAGCATTTT; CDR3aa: CATSRDRGGEPNQPQHF
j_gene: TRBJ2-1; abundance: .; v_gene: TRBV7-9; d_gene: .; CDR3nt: TGTGCCAGCAGCTTAGCCCAAGGGACTCACAATGAGCAGTTCTTC; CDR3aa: CASSLAQGTHNEQFF
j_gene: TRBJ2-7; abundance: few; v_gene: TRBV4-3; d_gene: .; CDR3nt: TGCGCCAGCAGCCAAGCCCTTAAGGGTTACGAGCAGTACTTC; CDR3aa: CASSQALKGYEQYF
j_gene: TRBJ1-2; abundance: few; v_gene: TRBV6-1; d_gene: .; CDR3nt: TGTGCCAGCCTTGGGGGGACCGACTTTTATGGCTACACCTTC; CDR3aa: CASLGGTDFYGYTF
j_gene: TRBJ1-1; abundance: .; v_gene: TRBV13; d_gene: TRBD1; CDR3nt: TGTGCCAGCAGCTCGGGGACAGACTATAATGAAAGCACTGAAGCTTTCTTT; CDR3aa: CASSSGTDYNESTEAFF
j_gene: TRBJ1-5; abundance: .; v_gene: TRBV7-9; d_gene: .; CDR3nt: TGTGCCAGCAGCTTAGGGGGCGGCAGGGGAAGCAATCAGCCCCAGCATTTT; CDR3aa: CASSLGGGRGSNQPQHF
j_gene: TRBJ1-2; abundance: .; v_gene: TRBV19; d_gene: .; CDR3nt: TGTGCCACCAACCCCCCAGGGTACTATGGCTACACCTTC; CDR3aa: CATNPPGYYGYTF
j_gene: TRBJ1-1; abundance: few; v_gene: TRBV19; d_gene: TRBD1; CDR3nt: TGTGCCAGTGGAAACAGGGGTGGCACTGAAGCTTTCTTT; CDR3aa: CASGNRGGTEAFF
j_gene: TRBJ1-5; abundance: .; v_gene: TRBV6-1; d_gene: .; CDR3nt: TGTGCCAGCAGCCCGGGCGAGAATCAGCCCCAGCATTTT; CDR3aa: CASSPGENQPQHF
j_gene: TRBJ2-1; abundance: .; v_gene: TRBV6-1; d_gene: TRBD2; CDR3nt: TGTGCCAGCCCTAGGGACGGGAGGAATGAGCAGTTCTTC; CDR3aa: CASPRDGRNEQFF
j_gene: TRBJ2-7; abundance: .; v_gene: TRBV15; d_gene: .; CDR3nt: TGTGCCACCAGCAGAGATCGTGGGGTTTACGAGCAGTACTTC; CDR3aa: CATSRDRGVYEQYF
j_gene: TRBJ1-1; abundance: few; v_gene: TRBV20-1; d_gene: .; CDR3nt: TGCAGTGCGAGACAGTGGGTCATCACTGAAGCTTTCTTT; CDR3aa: CSARQWVITEAFF
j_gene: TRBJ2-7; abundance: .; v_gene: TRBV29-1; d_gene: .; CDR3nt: TGCAGCGTTGTTGGTGTAGAGGGACCGGTACCCTTCTACGAGCAGTACTTC; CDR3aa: CSVVGVEGPVPFYEQYF
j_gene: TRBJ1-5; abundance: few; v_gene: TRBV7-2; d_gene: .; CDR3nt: TGTGCCAGCAGCTTAGCGCTGGGGGCTATCGGTCAGCCCCAGCATTTT; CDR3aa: CASSLALGAIGQPQHF
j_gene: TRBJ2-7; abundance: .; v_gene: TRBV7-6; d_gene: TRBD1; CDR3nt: TGTGCCAGCAGCCATGAGGGGGGGACAGGGCACTACGAGCAGTACTTC; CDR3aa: CASSHEGGTGHYEQYF
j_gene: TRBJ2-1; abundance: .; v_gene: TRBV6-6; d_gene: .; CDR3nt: TGTGCCAGCAGTTACTCTTCCAATGAGCAGTTCTTC; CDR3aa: CASSYSSNEQFF
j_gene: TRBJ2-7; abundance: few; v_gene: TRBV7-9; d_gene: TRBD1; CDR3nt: TGTGCCAGCAGCCCCCCGGGACAGGGAGTCTACGAGCAGTACTTC; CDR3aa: CASSPPGQGVYEQYF
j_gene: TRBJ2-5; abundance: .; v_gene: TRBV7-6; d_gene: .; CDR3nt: TGTGCCAGCAGCTTGGAACCTCAGTTGGGTCGACGAGGGGAGACCCAGTACTTC; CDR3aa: CASSLEPQLGRRGETQYF
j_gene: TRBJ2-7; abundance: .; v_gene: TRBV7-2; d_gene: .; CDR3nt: TGTGCCAGCAGCTTACCGCGGTTGACACCCTACGAGCAGTACTTC; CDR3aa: CASSLPRLTPYEQYF
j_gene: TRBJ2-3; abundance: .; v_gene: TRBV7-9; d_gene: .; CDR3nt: TGTGCCAGCAGCTTGGACGGGGAGTCTGCCACAGATACGCAGTATTTT; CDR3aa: CASSLDGESATDTQYF
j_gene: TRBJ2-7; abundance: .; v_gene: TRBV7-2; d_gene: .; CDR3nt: TGTGCCAGCAGCTTAGCGGTCTTGTACTACGAGCAGTACTTC; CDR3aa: CASSLAVLYYEQYF
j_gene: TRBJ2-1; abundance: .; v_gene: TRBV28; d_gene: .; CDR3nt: TGTGCCAGCAGTTTGGAGGGGGAGGGTGAGCAGTTCTTC; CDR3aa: CASSLEGEGEQFF
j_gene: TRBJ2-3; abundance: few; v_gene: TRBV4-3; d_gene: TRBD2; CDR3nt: TGCGCCAGCAGCCCGACTAGCGGGTACACAGATACGCAGTATTTT; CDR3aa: CASSPTSGYTDTQYF
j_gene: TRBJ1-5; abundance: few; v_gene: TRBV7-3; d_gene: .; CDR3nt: TGTGCCAGCAGTCCCCCCGGGACACCAAATCAGCCCCAGCATTTT; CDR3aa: CASSPPGTPNQPQHF
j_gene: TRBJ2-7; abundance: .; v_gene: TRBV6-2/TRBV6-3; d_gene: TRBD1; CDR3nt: TGTGCCAGCATTGACAGGGGTCGCCTCTACGAGCAGTACTTC; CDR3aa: CASIDRGRLYEQYF
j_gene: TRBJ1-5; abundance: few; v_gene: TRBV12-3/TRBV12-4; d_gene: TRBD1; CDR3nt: TGTGCCAGCAGTGACCGGGACAGCAGTGATCAGCCCCAGCATTTT; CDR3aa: CASSDRDSSDQPQHF
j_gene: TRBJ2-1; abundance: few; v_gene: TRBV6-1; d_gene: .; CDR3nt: TGTGCCATAAAAAGGGGAAATTACAATGAGCAGTTCTTC; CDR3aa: CAIKRGNYNEQFF